What follows describes a single T cell receptor (beta chain). Antigen: not known. The data were produced by immunoSEQ multiplex PCR, yet TCRdb's version contains in-frame clones alone and is incomplete. The table lists about 98,000 clones, approximately 86% of them singletons, with 5% in the top ten. The CDR3 runs to 15 residues. With 4 bases clipped from V and 5 bases from J, the junction kept 8 bases outside the gene matches. The germline V gene has CDR1 MNHEY and CDR2 SMNVEV (reference sequence). The data originate from a study of T cell responses to AZD1222 COVID-19 vaccine. Findings of the study overall: Of spike-specific TCRs, nearly half reportedly target regions left unmutated in variants.

The chain links TRBV27 to TRBJ2-7, with 10 bases that match TRBD1. The input for sequencing was peripheral blood, taken on day 0 of AZD1222 vaccination. This clonotype originated in an adult in good health. The DNA for the CDR3 is TGTGCCAGCAGTTACCGACAGGGGGCGCCCCACGAGCAGTACTTC. It translates to CASSYRQGAPHEQYF.